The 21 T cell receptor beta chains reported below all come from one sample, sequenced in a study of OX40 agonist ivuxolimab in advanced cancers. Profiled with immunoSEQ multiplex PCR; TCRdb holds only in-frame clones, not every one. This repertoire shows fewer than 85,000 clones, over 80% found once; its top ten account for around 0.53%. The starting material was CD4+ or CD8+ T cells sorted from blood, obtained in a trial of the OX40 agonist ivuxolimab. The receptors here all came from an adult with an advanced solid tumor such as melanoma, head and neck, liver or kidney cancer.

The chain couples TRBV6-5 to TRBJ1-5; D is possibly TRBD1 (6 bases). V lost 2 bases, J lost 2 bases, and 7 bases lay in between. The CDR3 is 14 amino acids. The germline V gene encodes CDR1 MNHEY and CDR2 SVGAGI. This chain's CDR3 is CASSYEGGNQPQHF. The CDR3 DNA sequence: TGTGCCAGCAGTTACGAGGGGGGCAATCAGCCCCAGCATTTT.

For the CDR3, the DNA is TGTGCCAGCAGTGGCGCGAGTGGGGTATACGAGCAGTACTTC. Its protein product is CASSGASGVYEQYF. This chain links TRBV25-1 with TRBJ2-7, with D unresolved. V was shortened by 4 bases and J by 4 bases, with 14 bases between the two germline ends. The CDR3 is 14 residues long. Germline CDR1 and CDR2: MGHDK and SYGVNS.

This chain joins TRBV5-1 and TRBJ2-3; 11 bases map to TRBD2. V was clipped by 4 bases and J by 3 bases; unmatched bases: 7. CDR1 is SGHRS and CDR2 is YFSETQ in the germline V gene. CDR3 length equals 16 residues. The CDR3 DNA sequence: TGCGCCAGCAGCCCTGGGACTAGCGGATTGACAGATACGCAGTATTTT. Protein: CASSPGTSGLTDTQYF.

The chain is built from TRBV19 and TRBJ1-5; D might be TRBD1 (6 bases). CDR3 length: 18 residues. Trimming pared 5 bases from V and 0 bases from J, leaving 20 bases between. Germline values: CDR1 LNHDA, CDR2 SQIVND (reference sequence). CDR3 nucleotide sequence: TGTGCCAGTAGTGCTACGACCACAGGGCCTTATAGCAATCAGCCCCAGCATTTT. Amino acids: CASSATTTGPYSNQPQHF.

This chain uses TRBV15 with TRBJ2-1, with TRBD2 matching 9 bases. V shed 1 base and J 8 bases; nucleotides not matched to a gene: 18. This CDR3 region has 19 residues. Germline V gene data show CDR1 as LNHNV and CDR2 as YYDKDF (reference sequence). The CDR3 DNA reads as TGTGCCACCAGCAGAGGAGGGGCTGGCACGGCGGGAGGGCCGGATGAGCAGTTCTTC. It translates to CATSRGGAGTAGGPDEQFF.

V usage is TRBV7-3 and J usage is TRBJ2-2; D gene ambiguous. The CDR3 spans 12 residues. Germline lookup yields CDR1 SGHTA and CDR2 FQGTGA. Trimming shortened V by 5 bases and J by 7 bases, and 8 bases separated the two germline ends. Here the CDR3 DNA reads TGTGCCAGCAGCCTCCGACGCGGGGAGCTGTTTTTT. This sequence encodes CASSLRRGELFF.

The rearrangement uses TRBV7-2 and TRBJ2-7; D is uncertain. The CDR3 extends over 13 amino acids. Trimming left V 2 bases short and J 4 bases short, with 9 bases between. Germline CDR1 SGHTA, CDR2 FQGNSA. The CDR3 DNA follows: TGTGCCAGCAGCTTAAACCGGATGTACGAGCAGTACTTC. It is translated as CASSLNRMYEQYF.

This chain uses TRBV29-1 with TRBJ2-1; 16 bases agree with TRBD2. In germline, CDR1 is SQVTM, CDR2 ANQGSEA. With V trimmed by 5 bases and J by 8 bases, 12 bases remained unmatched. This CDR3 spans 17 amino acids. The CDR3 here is CSVYKGTSGRAGDEQFF. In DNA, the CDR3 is TGCAGCGTTTACAAGGGGACTAGCGGGAGGGCCGGGGATGAGCAGTTCTTC.

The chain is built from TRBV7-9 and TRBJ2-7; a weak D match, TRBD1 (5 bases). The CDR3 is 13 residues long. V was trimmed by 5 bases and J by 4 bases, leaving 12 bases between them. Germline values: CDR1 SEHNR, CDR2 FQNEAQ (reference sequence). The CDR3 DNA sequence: TGTGCCAGCAGCAGGGGTCCCGGATACGAGCAGTACTTC. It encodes CASSRGPGYEQYF.

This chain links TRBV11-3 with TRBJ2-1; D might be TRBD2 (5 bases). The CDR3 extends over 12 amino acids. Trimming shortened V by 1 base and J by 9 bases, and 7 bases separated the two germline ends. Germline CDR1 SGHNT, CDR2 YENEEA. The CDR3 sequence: CASSLGAGEQFF. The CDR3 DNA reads TGTGCCAGCAGCTTAGGGGCGGGTGAGCAGTTCTTC.

CDR3 region: CASSSTTGLGGAFF. CDR3 sequence (DNA): TGTGCCAGCAGCTCTACAACAGGGCTTGGGGGAGCTTTCTTT. This sequence joins TRBV5-6 and TRBJ1-1; weak D call: TRBD1 (6 bases). The CDR3 length is 14 residues. The V gene's germline CDR1 is SGHDT and CDR2 YYEEEE. V was cut by 3 bases and J by 10 bases, with 19 bases left in between.

The DNA for the CDR3 is TGTGCCATCAGTGATAGCGGGAGTACCCACAATGAGCAGTTCTTC. Amino acids: CAISDSGSTHNEQFF. The rearrangement links TRBV10-3 to TRBJ2-1; TRBD2 matches 9 bases. Germline V gene lookup returns CDR1 ENHRY and CDR2 SYGVKD. The V and J ends lost 3 bases and 5 bases, in that order; junction bases with no gene match: 5. The CDR3 totals 15 residues.

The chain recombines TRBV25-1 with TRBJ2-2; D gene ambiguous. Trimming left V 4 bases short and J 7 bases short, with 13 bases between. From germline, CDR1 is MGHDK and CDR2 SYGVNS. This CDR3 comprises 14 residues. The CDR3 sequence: CASSALLTNGELFF. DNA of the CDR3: TGTGCCAGCAGTGCACTACTCACTAACGGGGAGCTGTTTTTT.

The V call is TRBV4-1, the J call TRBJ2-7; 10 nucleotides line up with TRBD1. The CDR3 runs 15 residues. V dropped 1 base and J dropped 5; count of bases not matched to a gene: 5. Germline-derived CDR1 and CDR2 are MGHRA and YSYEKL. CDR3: CASSQVGQGVHEQYF. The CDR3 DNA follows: TGCGCCAGCAGCCAAGTTGGACAGGGGGTCCACGAGCAGTACTTC.

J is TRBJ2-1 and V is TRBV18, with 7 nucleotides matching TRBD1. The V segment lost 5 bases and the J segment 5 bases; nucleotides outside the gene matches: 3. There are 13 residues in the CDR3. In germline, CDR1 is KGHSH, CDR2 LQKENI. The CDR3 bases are TGTGCCAGCTCAACAGACAGGGACAATGAGCAGTTCTTC. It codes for CASSTDRDNEQFF.

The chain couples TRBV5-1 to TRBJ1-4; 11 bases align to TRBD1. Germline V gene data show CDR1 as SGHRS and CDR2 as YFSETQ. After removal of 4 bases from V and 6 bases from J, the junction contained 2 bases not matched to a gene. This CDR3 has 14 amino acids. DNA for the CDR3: TGCGCCAGCAGCCCGGGACAGGGGGATGAAAAACTGTTTTTT. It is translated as CASSPGQGDEKLFF. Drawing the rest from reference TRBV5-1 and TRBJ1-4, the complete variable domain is KAGVTQTPRYLIKTRGQQVTLSCSPISGHRSVSWYQQTPGQGLQFLFEYFSETQRNKGNFPGRFSGRQFSNSRSEMNVSTLELGDSALYLCASSPGQGDEKLFFGSGTQLSVL.

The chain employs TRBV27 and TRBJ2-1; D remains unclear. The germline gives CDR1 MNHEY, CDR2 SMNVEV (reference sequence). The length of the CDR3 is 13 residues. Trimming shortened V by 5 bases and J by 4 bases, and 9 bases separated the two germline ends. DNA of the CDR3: TGTGCCAGCAGTATTCGACAATACAATGAGCAGTTCTTC. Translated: CASSIRQYNEQFF.

This chain's CDR3 is CASSLTGGGGNTIYF. CDR3 nucleotides: TGTGCCAGTAGCCTCACAGGGGGCGGTGGAAACACCATATATTTT. V is TRBV19 and J is TRBJ1-3; 9 nucleotides match TRBD1. V shed 6 bases, J shed 3 bases, and the junction held 6 bases outside the gene matches. The CDR3 contains 15 residues. Per germline, CDR1 LNHDA and CDR2 SQIVND (reference sequence).

CDR3 amino acids: CASTLSRENTEAFF. CDR3 in DNA: TGCGCCAGCACCCTTTCCCGGGAGAACACTGAAGCTTTCTTT. V and J are TRBV4-3 and TRBJ1-1, with no clear D. Between the trimmed V and J ends, which lost 7 bases and 1 base, there was a span of 13 bases. The CDR3 length is 14 residues. Germline lookup yields CDR1 LGHNA and CDR2 YSLEER.

The CDR3, as DNA: TGTGCCAGCAGCCCCCTGGGACTAGCGGGCCAGAACTACAATGAGCAGTTCTTC. It encodes CASSPLGLAGQNYNEQFF. This rearrangement joins TRBV7-2 to TRBJ2-1; 12 bases are shared with TRBD2. CDR1 and CDR2 (germline): SGHTA, FQGNSA. V lost 5 bases and J lost 3; bases outside the gene matches: 11. This CDR3 has 18 residues. Full variable domain (remainder filled in from reference TRBV7-2 and TRBJ2-1): GAGVSQSPSNKVTEKGKDVELRCDPISGHTALYWYRQSLGQGLEFLIYFQGNSAPDKSGLPSDRFSAERTGGSVSTLTIQRTQQEDSAVYLCASSPLGLAGQNYNEQFFGPGTRLTVL.

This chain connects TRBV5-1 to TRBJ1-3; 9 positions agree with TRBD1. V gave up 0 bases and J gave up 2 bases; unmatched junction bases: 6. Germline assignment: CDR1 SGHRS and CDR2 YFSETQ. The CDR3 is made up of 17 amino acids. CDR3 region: CASSLAGQGRTGNTIYF. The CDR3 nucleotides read TGCGCCAGCAGCTTGGCAGGACAGGGGAGAACTGGAAACACCATATATTTT.